This section outlines one TCR beta chain sequence together with its context. Method: immunoSEQ multiplex PCR; TCRdb's copy keeps in-frame clones and lacks some. The sample yields tens of thousands of clones, about nine tenths seen once. These data originate in a study of T cell changes during pregnancy in multiple sclerosis. Trimming removed 1 base from V and 6 bases from J, with 19 bases in between. The CDR3 has 17 residues. Germline V gene lookup returns CDR1 SGHVS and CDR2 FNYEAQ. V gene TRBV7-6 combines with J gene TRBJ2-4; D is perhaps TRBD2 (7 bases). The sequencing here drew on peripheral blood, taken in the third trimester of pregnancy. This sequence originates from a female donor in good health, enrolled as a control in a pregnancy study. CDR3 protein: CASSLGGGTGQLNIQYF. The CDR3, as DNA: TGTGCCAGCAGCTTAGGGGGGGGGACGGGACAACTAAACATTCAGTACTTC.